Each of the 19 T cell receptor beta chains below was sequenced from the same sample in a study of shared clonotypes between healthy human individuals. The protocol was immunoSEQ multiplex PCR, while the TCRdb copy is restricted to in-frame clones and leaves out a portion. The sample includes hundreds of thousands of clones, 92% of them seen just once. Naive CD8 isolation took CD45RO-negative cells positively selected for CCR7 and excluded terminally differentiated effector memory CD45RA+ cells. The sequencing input was naive CD8+ T cells sorted from blood. Receptor source: a man in his thirties or forties in good health.

The rearrangement joins TRBV6-6 to TRBJ1-2; unclear D gene. CDR3 length: 15 residues. Trimming cost V 11 bases and J 8 bases, with 27 bases left between them. Per germline, CDR1 MNHNY and CDR2 SVGAGI (reference sequence). CDR3 sequence: CALTRADSVVNGYTF. The DNA for the CDR3 is TGTGCCCTTACGCGTGCAGATTCGGTGGTAAACGGCTACACCTTC.

Comments on this clone: The identical CDR3 is also encoded by other nucleotide sequences in the sample. The chain carries TRBV29-1 and TRBJ2-1; D uncertain. V gave up 3 bases and J gave up 0 bases, with 6 bases separating them. Germline CDR1 SQVTM, CDR2 ANQGSEA. This CDR3 is built from 13 residues. The chain's CDR3 is CSVEGSSYNEQFF. The CDR3 nucleotides read TGCAGCGTTGAGGGTAGCTCCTACAATGAGCAGTTCTTC.

The chain recombines TRBV4-1 with TRBJ2-6; D uncertain. Trimming pared 0 bases from V and 4 bases from J, leaving 13 bases between. There are 17 residues in the CDR3. The germline V gene encodes CDR1 MGHRA and CDR2 YSYEKL. CDR3 sequence (DNA): TGCGCCAGCAGCCAAGATCAGACGATGGCCGGGGCCAACGTCCTGACTTTC. Translating gives CASSQDQTMAGANVLTF.

This clone was seen just once. The chain joins TRBV28 to TRBJ2-1, with no clear D. V was cut by 5 bases and J by 1 base, with 9 bases left in between. The CDR3 runs to 14 residues. CDR1 and CDR2 (germline): MDHEN, SYDVKM. The CDR3 loop reads CASSTTYSYNEQFF. The CDR3 DNA follows: TGTGCCAGCAGTACGACGTATTCCTACAATGAGCAGTTCTTC.

This clone is a singleton in its sample. The chain joins TRBV27 to TRBJ2-7, with 11 bases that match TRBD2. The V and J ends lost 5 bases and 1 base, in that order; junction bases with no gene match: 7. CDR3 size: 16 residues. CDR1 and CDR2 (germline): MNHEY, SMNVEV (reference sequence). CDR3 residues: CASSGWTSGLSYEQYF. DNA of the CDR3: TGTGCCAGCAGTGGGTGGACTAGCGGGCTTTCCTACGAGCAGTACTTC.

The V call is TRBV5-5, the J call TRBJ2-7; no reliable D call. This CDR3 is built from 19 residues. Per germline, CDR1 SGHKS and CDR2 YYEKEE (reference sequence). V was trimmed by 0 bases and J by 2 bases, leaving 24 bases between them. As DNA, the CDR3 is TGTGCCAGCAGCTTGGCCTGGCTTTCGGTGTACAGACTCCCCTACGAGCAGTACTTC. Protein: CASSLAWLSVYRLPYEQYF.

The chain couples TRBV7-7 to TRBJ2-5, with no clear D. V gave up 1 base and J gave up 0 bases, with 9 bases separating them. CDR1 is SSHAT and CDR2 is FNYEAQ in the germline V gene (reference sequence). The CDR3 spans 15 residues. CDR3 loop: CASSLDFNHQETQYF. CDR3 nucleotide sequence: TGTGCCAGCAGCTTAGATTTTAATCACCAAGAGACCCAGTACTTC. Combining the CDR3 with reference TRBV7-7 and TRBJ2-5 gives the whole variable domain GAGVSQSPRYKVTKRGQDVTLRCDPISSHATLYWYQQALGQGPEFLTYFNYEAQPDKSGLPSDRFSAERPEGSISTLTIQRTEQRDSAMYRCASSLDFNHQETQYFGPGTRLLVL.

The V call is TRBV27, the J call TRBJ2-7, with 10 nucleotides matching TRBD1. The germline V gene encodes CDR1 MNHEY and CDR2 SMNVEV (reference sequence). Trimming cost V 1 base and J 5 bases; bases outside gene matches: 5. The CDR3 is 15 amino acids. In DNA, the CDR3 is TGTGCCAGCAGTTTATTAGGGGACAGGGGCCACGAGCAGTACTTC. This translates into CASSLLGDRGHEQYF.

The chain is built from TRBV9 and TRBJ2-7; 10 bases are a match to TRBD1. V was clipped by 0 bases and J by 5 bases; unmatched bases: 2. Germline V gene data show CDR1 as SGDLS and CDR2 as YYNGEE. There are 14 residues in the CDR3. This CDR3 reads CASSVGDRGHEQYF. The CDR3 DNA sequence: TGTGCCAGCAGCGTAGGGGACAGGGGCCACGAGCAGTACTTC.

The chain links TRBV9 to TRBJ2-7; TRBD1 matches 9 bases. Trimming removed 4 bases from V and 5 bases from J; junction bases left unmatched: 7. CDR1 is SGDLS and CDR2 is YYNGEE in the germline V gene. The CDR3 totals 14 residues. CDR3 sequence: CASSSRTGDDEQYF. CDR3 bases: TGTGCCAGCAGCTCCCGGACAGGGGACGACGAGCAGTACTTC.

This chain uses TRBV13 with TRBJ2-3; D perhaps matches TRBD2 (6 bases). In germline, CDR1 is PRHDT, CDR2 FYEKMQ (reference sequence). V lost 4 bases and J lost 3, with 8 bases in between. The CDR3 runs to 13 residues. This CDR3 is CASSSSGTDTQYF. The DNA for the CDR3 is TGTGCCAGCAGCTCCAGCGGGACAGATACGCAGTATTTT.

The chain couples TRBV29-1 to TRBJ1-1; tentative D call: TRBD1 (6 bases). Germline V gene sequence: CDR1 SQVTM, CDR2 ANQGSEA. The V end lost 6 bases, the J end lost 7 bases, and 21 bases lay between the germline ends. This CDR3 contains 14 residues. CDR3 coding DNA: TGCAGCGTCGCACCACAGGGCTCATCCGTTGAAGCTTTCTTT. Translated, it gives CSVAPQGSSVEAFF.

V gene TRBV27 combines with J gene TRBJ2-1; TRBD2 aligns across 11 bases. CDR3 size: 13 residues. CDR1 and CDR2 from the germline V gene are MNHEY and SMNVEV (reference sequence). V lost 8 bases, J lost 10 bases, and 7 bases stayed unmatched. CDR3 sequence: CASFLAGGREQFF. CDR3 DNA sequence: TGTGCCAGCTTCCTAGCGGGAGGCCGGGAGCAGTTCTTC.

The rearrangement links TRBV5-6 to TRBJ1-4, with D tentatively TRBD1 (5 bases). The germline V and J ends were trimmed by 6 bases and 7 bases, with 13 bases remaining between them. Germline V gives CDR1 SGHDT, CDR2 YYEEEE. The CDR3 extends over 13 amino acids. The CDR3, as DNA: TGTGCCAGCACCCCCCTTGGGGCTGAAAAACTGTTTTTT. Residues: CASTPLGAEKLFF.

Notes on this clone: This sample includes further DNA sequences coding for the same CDR3. This chain uses TRBV28 with TRBJ2-5, with D unclear. The CDR3 consists of 13 residues. CDR1 is MDHEN, CDR2 SYDVKM, per germline. V lost 4 bases to trimming and J lost 2 bases, with 8 bases between them. CDR3 DNA sequence: TGTGCCAGCAGTTGGGCCGGGCAAGAGACCCAGTACTTC. Amino acid sequence: CASSWAGQETQYF.

The V call is TRBV6-1, the J call TRBJ2-2, with D unclear. The V end was cut by 2 bases, the J end by 5 bases, with 12 bases between. The CDR3 has 15 residues. CDR1 and CDR2 (germline): MNHNS, SASEGT. For the CDR3, the DNA is TGTGCCAGCAGTGAATTCGGACCCGGGACCGGGGAGCTGTTTTTT. Its translation: CASSEFGPGTGELFF.

This clone was picked up one time. The DNA for the CDR3 is TGCAGCGTTAGAACTCTCTCCTACAATGAGCAGTTCTTC. Residues: CSVRTLSYNEQFF. The V gene is TRBV29-1, the J gene TRBJ2-1; D is undetermined. The V end lost 5 bases, the J end lost 0 bases, and 8 bases lay between the germline ends. Germline values: CDR1 SQVTM, CDR2 ANQGSEA. The CDR3 sequence is 13 residues long.

This clone was counted a few times. This chain connects TRBV4-1 to TRBJ2-1; either TRBD1 or TRBD2 may fit D (5 bases each). V lost 1 base and J 4 bases, leaving 11 bases between the germline ends. The CDR3 spans 15 residues. Germline loops: CDR1 MGHRA, CDR2 YSYEKL. Here the CDR3 reads CASSQVLEGYNEQFF. The CDR3 DNA is TGCGCCAGCAGCCAAGTACTAGAGGGGTACAATGAGCAGTTCTTC.

The CDR3 is CASSQDRETGVLYGYTF. In DNA, the CDR3 is TGTGCCAGCAGCCAAGATAGAGAGACAGGGGTTTTATATGGCTACACCTTC. The V gene is TRBV14, the J gene TRBJ1-2; 8 bases fit TRBD1. Germline CDR1 reads SGHDN; CDR2 reads FVKESK. The CDR3 has 17 amino acids. V lost 0 bases, J lost 5 bases, and 11 bases stayed unmatched.